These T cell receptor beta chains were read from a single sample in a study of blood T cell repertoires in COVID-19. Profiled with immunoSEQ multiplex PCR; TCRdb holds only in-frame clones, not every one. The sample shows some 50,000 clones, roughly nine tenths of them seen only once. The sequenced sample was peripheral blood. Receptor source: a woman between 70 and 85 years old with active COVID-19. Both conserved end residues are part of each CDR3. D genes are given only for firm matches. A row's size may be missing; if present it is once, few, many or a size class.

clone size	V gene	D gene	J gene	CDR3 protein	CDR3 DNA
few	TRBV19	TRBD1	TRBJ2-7	CASSWGQGIYEQYF	TGTGCCAGTAGCTGGGGACAGGGAATATACGAGCAGTACTTC
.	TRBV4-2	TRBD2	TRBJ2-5	CASSQEPAGVQETQYF	TGTGCCAGCAGCCAAGAGCCAGCGGGAGTTCAAGAGACCCAGTACTTC
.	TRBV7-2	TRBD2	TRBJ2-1	CASSLAGSGSHNEQFF	TGTGCCAGCAGCTTAGCGGGTAGCGGGAGCCACAATGAGCAGTTCTTC
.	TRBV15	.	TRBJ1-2	CATSQEGRGYGYTF	TGTGCCACCAGCCAAGAAGGCCGGGGCTATGGCTACACCTTC
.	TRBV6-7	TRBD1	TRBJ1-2	CASSCAGAGTGGVGSNYGYTF	TGTGCCAGCAGTTGTGCCGGGGCCGGGACAGGGGGCGTGGGTTCAAACTATGGCTACACCTTC
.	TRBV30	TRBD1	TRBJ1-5	CAWSGGQGAWQPQHF	TGTGCCTGGAGCGGTGGACAGGGGGCATGGCAGCCCCAGCATTTT
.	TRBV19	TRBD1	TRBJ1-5	CASSTMDRGRQPQHF	TGTGCCAGTAGTACCATGGACAGGGGGCGGCAGCCCCAGCATTTT
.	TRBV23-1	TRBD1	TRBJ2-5	CASSPWWGTGGCETQYF	TGCGCCAGCAGCCCATGGTGGGGGACAGGGGGATGTGAGACCCAGTACTTC
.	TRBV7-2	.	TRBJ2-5	CASSLRGNEIVTQYF	TGTGCCAGCAGCTTACGAGGGAATGAAATTGTGACCCAGTACTTC
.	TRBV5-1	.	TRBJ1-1	CASSFGGRTEAFF	TGCGCCAGCAGCTTCGGGGGGCGTACTGAAGCTTTCTTT
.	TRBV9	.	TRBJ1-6	CASSPSGTPYNSPLHF	TGTGCCAGCAGCCCTAGCGGGACGCCCTATAATTCACCCCTCCACTTT
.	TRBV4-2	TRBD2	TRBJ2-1	CASSPRGDYSYNEQFF	TGTGCCAGCAGCCCAAGAGGGGACTATTCCTACAATGAGCAGTTCTTC
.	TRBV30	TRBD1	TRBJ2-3	CAWSRDRFINTQYF	TGTGCCTGGAGTAGGGACAGGTTCATCAATACGCAGTATTTT
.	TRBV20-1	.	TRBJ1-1	CSARRGLAFF	TGCAGTGCTAGGAGGGGGTTGGCTTTCTTT
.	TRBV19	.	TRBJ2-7	CASSRAGQGFSYEQYF	TGTGCCAGTAGTAGGGCCGGTCAGGGCTTCTCCTACGAGCAGTACTTC
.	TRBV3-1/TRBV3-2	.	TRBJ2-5	CASSQDPNRYGRSETQYF	TGTGCCAGCAGCCAAGATCCTAACCGTTACGGGAGATCAGAGACCCAGTACTTC
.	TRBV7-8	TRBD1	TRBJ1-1	CASSLSGGEAFF	TGTGCCAGCAGCTTATCAGGGGGTGAAGCTTTCTTT
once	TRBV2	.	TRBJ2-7	CASRGAGQPRYEQYF	TGTGCCAGCAGAGGCGCGGGGCAGCCTAGGTACGAGCAGTACTTC
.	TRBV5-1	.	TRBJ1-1	CASRLRQNMNTEAFF	TGCGCCAGCAGGTTAAGACAGAACATGAACACTGAAGCTTTCTTT
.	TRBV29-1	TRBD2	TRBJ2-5	CSVGILAGGWTGETQYF	TGCAGCGTTGGGATCCTAGCGGGAGGTTGGACGGGAGAGACCCAGTACTTC
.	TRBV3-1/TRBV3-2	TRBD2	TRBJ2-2	CASSRRLAGGPGELFF	TGTGCCAGCAGCCGTCGACTAGCGGGAGGACCCGGGGAGCTGTTTTTT
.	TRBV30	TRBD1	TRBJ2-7	CAWSRSTGDEQYF	TGTGCCTGGAGTCGAAGTACAGGGGACGAGCAGTACTTC
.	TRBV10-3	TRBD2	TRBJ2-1	CAVGGLAGHEQFF	TGTGCCGTCGGGGGGCTAGCGGGCCATGAGCAGTTCTTC
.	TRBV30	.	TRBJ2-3	CAWGVILGTQYF	TGTGCCTGGGGGGTGATCCTAGGAACGCAGTATTTT
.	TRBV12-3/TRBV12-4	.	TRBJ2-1	CASSLPGQEQFF	TGTGCCAGCAGCCTCCCCGGACAGGAGCAGTTCTTC
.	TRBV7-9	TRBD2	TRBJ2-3	CASSSRASGRGHDTQYF	TGTGCCAGCAGCTCCCGGGCTAGCGGGAGAGGGCACGATACGCAGTATTTT
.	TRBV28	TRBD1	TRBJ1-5	CASNTDRYSNQPQHF	TGTGCCAGCAACACGGACAGGTATAGCAATCAGCCCCAGCATTTT
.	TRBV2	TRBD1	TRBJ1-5	CASGGTGGWQPQHF	TGTGCCAGCGGAGGGACAGGGGGCTGGCAGCCCCAGCATTTT
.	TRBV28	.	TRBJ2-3	CASSSPILETSTDTQYF	TGTGCCAGCAGTTCCCCGATCTTAGAGACTAGCACAGATACGCAGTATTTT
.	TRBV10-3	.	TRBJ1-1	CAISESYWTVPNTEAFF	TGTGCCATCAGTGAGTCTTACTGGACAGTCCCGAACACTGAAGCTTTCTTT
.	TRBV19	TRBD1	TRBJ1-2	CASSSPGGGGYTF	TGTGCCAGTAGTTCCCCAGGAGGGGGCGGCTACACCTTC
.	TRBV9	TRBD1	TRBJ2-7	CASSETGGNPYEQYF	TGTGCCAGCAGCGAAACAGGGGGAAACCCCTACGAGCAGTACTTC
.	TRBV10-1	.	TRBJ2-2	CASSVEGPAGELFF	TGCGCCAGCAGTGTGGAGGGGCCCGCAGGGGAGCTGTTTTTT
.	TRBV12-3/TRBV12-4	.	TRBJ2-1	CASSLEWSQEQFF	TGTGCCAGCAGTTTAGAATGGTCACAGGAGCAGTTCTTC
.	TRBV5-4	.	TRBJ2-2	CASSFQVNTGELFF	TGTGCCAGCAGCTTCCAGGTGAACACCGGGGAGCTGTTTTTT
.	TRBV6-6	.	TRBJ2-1	CASSDQGFFGNEQFF	TGTGCCAGCAGTGACCAGGGATTTTTTGGGAATGAGCAGTTCTTC
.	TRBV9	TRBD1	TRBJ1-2	CASSAWTGAGVNYGYTF	TGTGCCAGCAGCGCCTGGACAGGGGCAGGGGTTAACTATGGCTACACCTTC
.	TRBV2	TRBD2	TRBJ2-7	CASSDIQRGSLGEQYF	TGTGCCAGCAGTGATATTCAGCGGGGTTCCCTGGGCGAGCAGTACTTC
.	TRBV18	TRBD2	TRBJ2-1	CASSPLLREGPHNEQFF	TGTGCCAGCTCACCGCTTCTGCGGGAGGGCCCACACAATGAGCAGTTCTTC
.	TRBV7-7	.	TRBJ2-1	CASSLSGGPSSYNEQFF	TGTGCCAGCAGCTTATCGGGCGGGCCAAGCTCCTACAATGAGCAGTTCTTC
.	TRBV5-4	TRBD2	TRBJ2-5	CASRLGLAGGETQYF	TGTGCCAGCAGATTGGGACTAGCGGGCGGGGAGACCCAGTACTTC
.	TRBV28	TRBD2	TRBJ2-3	CASSLSLGSGGSTDTQYF	TGTGCCAGCAGTTTATCCCTCGGGTCGGGAGGGAGCACAGATACGCAGTATTTT
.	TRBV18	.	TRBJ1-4	CASSPEGWEKLFF	TGTGCCAGCTCACCGGAGGGGTGGGAAAAACTGTTTTTT
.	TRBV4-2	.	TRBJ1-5	CASSQGGRDNQPQHF	TGTGCCAGCAGCCAAGGCGGCAGGGACAATCAGCCCCAGCATTTT
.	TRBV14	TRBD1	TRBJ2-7	CASSYRGEQYF	TGTGCCAGCAGCTACAGGGGCGAGCAGTACTTC
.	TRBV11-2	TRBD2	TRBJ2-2	CASSLDPNWLAGSTGELFF	TGTGCCAGCAGCTTAGACCCTAACTGGCTAGCGGGAAGCACCGGGGAGCTGTTTTTT
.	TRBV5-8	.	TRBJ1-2	CASSAGRSYGYTF	TGTGCCAGCAGCGCGGGACGGTCTTATGGCTACACCTTC
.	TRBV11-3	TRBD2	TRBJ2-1	CASSLASSGILEQFF	TGTGCCAGCAGCTTAGCATCTAGCGGGATACTTGAGCAGTTCTTC
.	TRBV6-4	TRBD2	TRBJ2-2	CASSDSGGYDTGELFF	TGTGCCAGCAGTGACTCGGGAGGGTACGACACCGGGGAGCTGTTTTTT
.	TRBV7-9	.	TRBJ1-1	CASSPPGGTEAFF	TGTGCCAGCAGCCCCCCGGGTGGGACTGAAGCTTTCTTT
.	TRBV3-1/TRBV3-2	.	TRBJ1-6	CASSDTDYNSPLHF	TGTGCCAGCAGCGACACAGATTATAATTCACCCCTCCACTTT
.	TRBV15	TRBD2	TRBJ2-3	CATSRDLAGGADTQYF	TGTGCCACCAGCAGAGATCTAGCGGGAGGAGCAGATACGCAGTATTTT
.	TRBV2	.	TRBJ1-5	CASSAQGSHQPQHF	TGTGCCAGCAGTGCCCAGGGTTCTCATCAGCCCCAGCATTTT
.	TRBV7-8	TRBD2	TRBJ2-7	CASSTSYGTSSEQYF	TGTGCCAGCAGCACCTCTTACGGGACTAGCTCCGAGCAGTACTTC
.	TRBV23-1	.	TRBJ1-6	CASSQLGGGSPLHF	TGCGCCAGCAGTCAATTAGGGGGTGGATCACCCCTCCACTTT
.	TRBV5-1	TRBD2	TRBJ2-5	CASSLGWREVQETQYF	TGCGCCAGCAGCTTGGGTTGGCGGGAGGTACAAGAGACCCAGTACTTC
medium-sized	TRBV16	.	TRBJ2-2	CASSQELGELFF	TGTGCCAGCAGCCAAGAGCTCGGGGAGCTGTTTTTT
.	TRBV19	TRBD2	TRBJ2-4	CASSHQGLAGGSAAKNIQYF	TGTGCCAGTAGTCATCAGGGACTAGCGGGAGGGTCGGCGGCCAAAAACATTCAGTACTTC
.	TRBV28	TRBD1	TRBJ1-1	CASSHRGRSTEAFF	TGTGCCAGCAGTCACAGGGGGCGAAGCACTGAAGCTTTCTTT
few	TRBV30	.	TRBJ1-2	CAWGRARYGYTF	TGTGCCTGGGGGAGGGCCAGATATGGCTACACCTTC